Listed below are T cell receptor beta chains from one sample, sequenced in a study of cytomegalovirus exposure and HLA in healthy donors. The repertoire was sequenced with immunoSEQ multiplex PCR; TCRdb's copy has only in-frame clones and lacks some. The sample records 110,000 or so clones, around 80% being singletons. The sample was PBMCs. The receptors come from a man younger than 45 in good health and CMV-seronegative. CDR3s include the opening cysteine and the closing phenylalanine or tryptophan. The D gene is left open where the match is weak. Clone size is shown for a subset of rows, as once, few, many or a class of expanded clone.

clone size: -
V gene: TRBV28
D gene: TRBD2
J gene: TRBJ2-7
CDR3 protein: CASSQLAHLSYEQYF
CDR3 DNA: TGTGCCAGCAGCCAACTAGCGCACCTCTCCTACGAGCAGTACTTC

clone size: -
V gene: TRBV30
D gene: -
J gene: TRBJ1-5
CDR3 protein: CAWSVGSGQPQHF
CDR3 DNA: TGTGCCTGGAGTGTGGGTTCGGGTCAGCCCCAGCATTTT

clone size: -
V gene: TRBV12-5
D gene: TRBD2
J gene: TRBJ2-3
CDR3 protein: CASGWGLAGEADTQYF
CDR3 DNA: TGTGCTAGTGGTTGGGGGCTAGCGGGAGAGGCAGATACGCAGTATTTT

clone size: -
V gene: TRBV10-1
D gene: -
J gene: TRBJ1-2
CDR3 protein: CASRKCRGILINYGYTF
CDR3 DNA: TGCGCCAGCAGAAAGTGTAGGGGAATCCTGATTAACTATGGCTACACCTTC

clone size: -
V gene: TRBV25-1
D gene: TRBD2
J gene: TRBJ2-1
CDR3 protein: CASSESAGVVYNEQFF
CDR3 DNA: TGTGCCAGCAGTGAATCGGCGGGAGTAGTCTACAATGAGCAGTTCTTC

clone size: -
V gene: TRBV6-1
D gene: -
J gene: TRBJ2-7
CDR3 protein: CASRPGAGLDYEQYF
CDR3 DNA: TGTGCCAGCAGGCCGGGAGCGGGTCTAGACTACGAGCAGTACTTC

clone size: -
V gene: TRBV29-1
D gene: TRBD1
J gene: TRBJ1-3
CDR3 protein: CSVDGPGQGSGNTIYF
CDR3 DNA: TGCAGCGTTGACGGACCGGGACAGGGCTCTGGAAACACCATATATTTT

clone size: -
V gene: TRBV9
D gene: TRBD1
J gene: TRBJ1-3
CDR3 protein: CASSVGDRGPGNTIYF
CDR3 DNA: TGTGCCAGCAGCGTAGGGGACAGGGGGCCTGGAAACACCATATATTTT

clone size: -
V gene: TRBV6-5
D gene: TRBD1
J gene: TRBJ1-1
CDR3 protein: CASRQGARYTEAFF
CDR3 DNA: TGTGCCAGCCGACAGGGGGCGAGGTACACTGAAGCTTTCTTT

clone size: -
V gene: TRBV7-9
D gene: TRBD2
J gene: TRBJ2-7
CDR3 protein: CASSPGGLAGTYEQYF
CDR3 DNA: TGTGCCAGCAGCCCAGGAGGGCTAGCGGGTACCTACGAGCAGTACTTC

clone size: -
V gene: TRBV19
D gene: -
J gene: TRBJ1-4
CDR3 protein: CASSTLNVARANEKLFF
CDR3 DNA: TGTGCCAGTAGTACTCTAAACGTGGCCAGGGCCAATGAAAAACTGTTTTTT

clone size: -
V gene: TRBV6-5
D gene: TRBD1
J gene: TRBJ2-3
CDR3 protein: CASGAGTGRTDTQYF
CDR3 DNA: TGTGCCAGCGGTGCCGGGACAGGGAGAACAGATACGCAGTATTTT

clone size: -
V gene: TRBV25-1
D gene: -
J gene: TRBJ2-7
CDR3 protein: CASSSYNYEQYF
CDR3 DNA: TGTGCCAGCAGCTCATACAACTACGAGCAGTACTTC

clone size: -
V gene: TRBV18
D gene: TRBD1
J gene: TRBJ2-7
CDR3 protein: CASSPTGNEQYF
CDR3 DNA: TGTGCCAGCTCCCCGACAGGGAACGAGCAGTACTTC

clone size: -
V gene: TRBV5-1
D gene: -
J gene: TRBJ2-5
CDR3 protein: CASSSGQQETQYF
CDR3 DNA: TGCGCCAGCAGCTCCGGACAGCAAGAGACCCAGTACTTC

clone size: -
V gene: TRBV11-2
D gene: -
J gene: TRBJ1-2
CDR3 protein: CASSLGRGTNYGYTF
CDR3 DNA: TGTGCCAGCAGCTTAGGCCGGGGGACTAACTATGGCTACACCTTC

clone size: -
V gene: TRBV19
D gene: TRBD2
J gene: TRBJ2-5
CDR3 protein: CASSNPSGDPLETQYF
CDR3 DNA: TGTGCCAGTAGTAACCCTAGCGGGGACCCCCTGGAGACCCAGTACTTC

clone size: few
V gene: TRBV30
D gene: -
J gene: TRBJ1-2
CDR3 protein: CAWSGGQGGYTF
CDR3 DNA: TGTGCCTGGAGCGGAGGGCAAGGTGGCTACACCTTC

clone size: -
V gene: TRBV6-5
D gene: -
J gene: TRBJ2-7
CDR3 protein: CASREGTAYEQYF
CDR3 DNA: TGTGCCAGCAGGGAGGGGACAGCCTACGAGCAGTACTTC

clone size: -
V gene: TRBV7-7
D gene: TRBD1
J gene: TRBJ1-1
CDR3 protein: CASSLGVPGQGKTEAFF
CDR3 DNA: TGTGCCAGCAGCTTAGGCGTTCCGGGACAGGGAAAAACTGAAGCTTTCTTT

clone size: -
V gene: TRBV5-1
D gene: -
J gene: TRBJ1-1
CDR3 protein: CASSGQSNTEAFF
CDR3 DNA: TGCGCCAGCAGCGGACAATCGAACACTGAAGCTTTCTTT

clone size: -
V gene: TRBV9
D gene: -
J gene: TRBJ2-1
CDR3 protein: CASSVGQDNEQFF
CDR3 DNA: TGTGCCAGCAGCGTAGGCCAGGACAATGAGCAGTTCTTC

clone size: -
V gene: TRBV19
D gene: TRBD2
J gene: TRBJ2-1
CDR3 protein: CASSIQRGAYNEQFF
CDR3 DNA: TGTGCCAGTAGCATCCAGCGGGGGGCTTACAATGAGCAGTTCTTC